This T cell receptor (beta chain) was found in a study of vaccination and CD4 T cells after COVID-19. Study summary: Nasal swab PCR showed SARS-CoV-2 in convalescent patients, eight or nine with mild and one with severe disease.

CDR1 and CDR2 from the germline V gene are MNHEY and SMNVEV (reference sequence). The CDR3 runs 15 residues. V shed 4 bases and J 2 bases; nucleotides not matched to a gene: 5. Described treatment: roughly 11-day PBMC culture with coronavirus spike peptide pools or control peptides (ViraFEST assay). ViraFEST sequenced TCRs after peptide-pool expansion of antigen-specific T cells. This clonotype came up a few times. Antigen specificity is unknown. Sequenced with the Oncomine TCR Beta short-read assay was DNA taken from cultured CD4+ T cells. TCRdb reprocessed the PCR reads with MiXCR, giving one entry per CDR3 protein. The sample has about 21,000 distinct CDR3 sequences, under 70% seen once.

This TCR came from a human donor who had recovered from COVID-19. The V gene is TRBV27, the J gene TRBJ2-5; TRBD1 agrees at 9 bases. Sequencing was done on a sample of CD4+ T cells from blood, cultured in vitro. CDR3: CASSYIQGAQETQYF. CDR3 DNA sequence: TGTGCCAGCAGTTACATACAGGGGGCGCAAGAGACCCAGTACTTC.